Below are 18 T cell receptor beta chains sequenced from a single sample in a study of shared clonotypes between healthy human individuals. Using immunoSEQ multiplex PCR, the repertoire was profiled, and TCRdb retains in-frame clones only, with some absent. The data show millions of clones, just over 90% seen once. Material: naive CD4+ T cells from PBMCs. Subset noted: CD45RA+ positively selected. Source of these receptors: a man aged 18-30 years in good health. Some clones in this sample may be carry-over from other donors' samples.

This sequence joins TRBV7-9 and TRBJ2-3, with D hard to call. The CDR3 consists of 18 residues. Germline assignment: CDR1 SEHNR and CDR2 FQNEAQ (reference sequence). Trimming shortened V by 3 bases and J by 0 bases, and 19 bases separated the two germline ends. CDR3 sequence reads: CASSLWSGGKTSTDTQYF. DNA of the CDR3: TGTGCCAGCAGCTTGTGGTCTGGCGGCAAAACTAGCACAGATACGCAGTATTTT.

About this clone itself: Since a much larger clone is just one base distant, this may be a read error. V is TRBV7-9 and J is TRBJ2-5, with D unclear. The DNA end is more similar to TRBJ2-7, so the J call may be wrong. CDR1 and CDR2 from the germline V gene are SEHNR and FQNEAQ (reference sequence). The CDR3 covers 11 residues. CDR3 DNA sequence: TGTGCCAGCAGCTTAGTCTACGAGCAGTACTTC. As protein: CASSLVYEQYF.

The rearrangement uses TRBV27 and TRBJ2-7; 9 bases fit TRBD1. Germline V CDR1 and CDR2: MNHEY, SMNVEV (reference sequence). This CDR3 is built from 13 residues. Unmatched junction bases numbered 0, after V lost 1 base and J lost 5 bases. CDR3 loop: CASSLWTGDEQYF. The CDR3 region has the DNA TGTGCCAGCAGTTTATGGACAGGGGACGAGCAGTACTTC.

This chain links TRBV5-5 with TRBJ1-3; no definite D call. The V end lost 1 base, the J end lost 0 bases, and 14 bases lay between the germline ends. CDR3 length: 17 amino acids. Germline V gene sequence: CDR1 SGHKS, CDR2 YYEKEE (reference sequence). The CDR3: CASSLPPPGSSGNTIYF. The CDR3 region has the DNA TGTGCCAGCAGCTTGCCCCCCCCGGGGAGCTCTGGAAACACCATATATTTT.

The gene calls are TRBV18 and TRBJ2-3; D might be TRBD2 (5 bases). V was cut by 6 bases and J by 2 bases, with 18 bases left in between. Looked up from germline, CDR1 is KGHSH and CDR2 is LQKENI. The CDR3 is 16 amino acids. The DNA of the CDR3 is TGTGCCAGCTCCCTGCTCTTCGGGGTCTCCACAGATACGCAGTATTTT. Translation gives CASSLLFGVSTDTQYF.

V and J are TRBV19 and TRBJ1-2; no clear D. V shed 1 base and J shed 5 bases, with 17 bases lying between them. This CDR3 has 16 amino acids. In germline, CDR1 is LNHDA, CDR2 SQIVND (reference sequence). The CDR3 spells CASSIARSGARYGYTF. The DNA for the CDR3 is TGTGCCAGTAGTATAGCCCGGAGTGGAGCTAGATATGGCTACACCTTC.

This rearrangement joins TRBV9 to TRBJ2-3; 7 bases fit TRBD2. This CDR3 is 13 amino acids long. The germline V gene has CDR1 SGDLS and CDR2 YYNGEE. V shed 4 bases, J shed 7 bases, and the junction held 6 bases outside the gene matches. The CDR3 region has the DNA TGTGCCAGCAGCACCACCGGGGGGTATACGCAGTATTTT. Residues: CASSTTGGYTQYF.

As DNA, the CDR3 is TGCGCCAGCAGCCAAGAAGGCCAGCGCCATGGCTACACCTTC. Its translation: CASSQEGQRHGYTF. The gene calls are TRBV4-1 and TRBJ1-2, with D unresolved. Trimming stripped 0 bases from V and 6 bases from J, with 11 bases between. The CDR3 runs 14 residues. Per the germline V gene, CDR1 is MGHRA and CDR2 is YSYEKL.

The genes are TRBV5-5 and TRBJ2-7, with D perhaps matching TRBD1 (5 bases). The CDR3 contains 14 residues. The germline V gene encodes CDR1 SGHKS and CDR2 YYEKEE (reference sequence). The V end lost 0 bases, the J end lost 4 bases, and 11 bases lay between the germline ends. In nucleotides, the CDR3 is TGTGCCAGCAGCTTGGAAGGGGTTTGGTACGAGCAGTACTTC. Protein: CASSLEGVWYEQYF.

The genes are TRBV5-1 and TRBJ1-4; 9 bases map to TRBD1. With 4 bases clipped from V and 12 bases from J, the junction kept 4 bases outside the gene matches. This CDR3 region has 12 residues. From germline, CDR1 is SGHRS and CDR2 YFSETQ. CDR3 sequence (DNA): TGCGCCAGCAGCCCGGGACAGGGACAACTGTTTTTT. It codes for CASSPGQGQLFF.

The V call is TRBV28, the J call TRBJ2-7; 8 bases align to TRBD1. Trimming cost V 5 bases and J 2 bases; bases outside gene matches: 8. There are 15 residues in the CDR3. Germline V gene lookup returns CDR1 MDHEN and CDR2 SYDVKM. The CDR3 DNA follows: TGTGCCAGCAGTGCTACTGTGACAGGGGCCTACGAGCAGTACTTC. It translates to CASSATVTGAYEQYF.

The chain uses TRBV5-4 and TRBJ1-1, with D maybe TRBD1 (6 bases). Looked up from germline, CDR1 is SGHNT and CDR2 is YYREEE (reference sequence). The CDR3 totals 14 residues. V dropped 4 bases and J dropped 2 bases, with 12 bases sitting between them. The CDR3, as DNA: TGTGCCAGCAGCAACGGACAGCCCAACACTGAAGCTTTCTTT. The encoded protein is CASSNGQPNTEAFF.

In regard to this clone: Other DNA sequences in this sample translate to the same CDR3. The chain is built from TRBV5-1 and TRBJ2-6, with D possibly matching TRBD1 (5 bases). Per the germline V gene, CDR1 is SGHRS and CDR2 is YFSETQ. This CDR3 is 15 amino acids long. V shed 2 bases and J shed 4 bases, with 10 bases lying between them. The CDR3 is CASSFQGSGANVLTF. The CDR3 DNA reads TGCGCCAGCAGCTTTCAGGGTTCCGGGGCCAACGTCCTGACTTTC.

V usage is TRBV27 and J usage is TRBJ2-2, with D perhaps TRBD2 (7 bases). This CDR3 comprises 19 residues. Germline V gene sequence: CDR1 MNHEY, CDR2 SMNVEV (reference sequence). V was clipped by 2 bases and J by 6 bases, with 25 bases between them. The CDR3 protein is CASSLLALLGGGPAGELFF. DNA for the CDR3: TGTGCCAGCAGTTTACTGGCCCTACTAGGGGGAGGGCCGGCCGGGGAGCTGTTTTTT.

The chain couples TRBV5-4 to TRBJ2-7; TRBD1 matches at 10 bases. V gave up 4 bases and J gave up 4 bases; unmatched junction bases: 8. CDR1 and CDR2 (germline): SGHNT, YYREEE (reference sequence). The CDR3 consists of 15 residues. CDR3 loop: CASSGGTGVGYEQYF. The CDR3 nucleotides are TGTGCCAGCAGCGGCGGGACAGGGGTAGGGTACGAGCAGTACTTC. Based on the CDR3 plus reference TRBV5-4 and TRBJ2-7, the full variable domain is ETGVTQSPTHLIKTRGQQVTLRCSSQSGHNTVSWYQQALGQGPQFIFQYYREEENGRGNFPPRFSGLQFPNYSSELNVNALELDDSALYLCASSGGTGVGYEQYFGPGTRLTVT.

The genes are TRBV18 and TRBJ2-3; D call uncertain. Trimming took off 3 bases at V and 3 bases at J, with 13 bases between the two ends. This CDR3 is built from 15 residues. Germline V CDR1 and CDR2: KGHSH, LQKENI. This CDR3 reads CASSPSTPGTDTQYF. In DNA, the CDR3 is TGTGCCAGCTCACCGAGTACCCCGGGTACAGATACGCAGTATTTT.

This chain connects TRBV10-1 to TRBJ2-1; TRBD1 or TRBD2 may be the D gene (5 bases each). V lost 6 bases to trimming and J lost 4 bases, with 16 bases between them. The CDR3 has 15 amino acids. Per germline, CDR1 WNHNN and CDR2 SYGVQD (reference sequence). The chain's CDR3 is CASRGRDLGYNEQFF. The CDR3 coding sequence is TGCGCCAGCAGGGGACGGGACCTAGGATACAATGAGCAGTTCTTC.

The V call is TRBV7-3, the J call TRBJ1-1; possible D gene TRBD1, 6 bases. Trimming removed 4 bases at V and 1 base at J, with 13 bases between. This CDR3 region has 15 residues. Looked up from germline, CDR1 is SGHTA and CDR2 is FQGTGA. CDR3 sequence: CASSSVYRENTEAFF. CDR3 coding DNA: TGTGCCAGCAGCTCAGTCTACAGGGAGAACACTGAAGCTTTCTTT.